This entry is about one TCR beta chain. The data were obtained in a study of blood T cells in healthy people across ages. CDR3 length: 13 residues. Per the germline V gene, CDR1 is ENHRY and CDR2 is SYGVKD. V shed 11 bases and J shed 9 bases, with 20 bases lying between them. The second PCR ran roughly 6 to 12 cycles with a sample-barcoded 5' primer and J-beta primers. From the 5' RACE reads, TCRdb called clonotypes with MiXCR, one entry per CDR3 protein. The data show some 670,000 distinct CDR3 sequences, more than 45% seen once. The chain carries TRBV10-3 and TRBJ2-1, with D perhaps TRBD1 or TRBD2 (6 bases each). The sequencing sample was made of blood. This TCR came from a woman aged 80 or over in good health. CDR3 DNA: TGTGCCGTTGGGGGAGGACAGAACACTGAGCAGTTCTTC. Translated: CAVGGGQNTEQFF.